What follows are 26 T cell receptor beta chains derived from one specimen sequenced in a study of a mutant IDH1 vaccine in newly diagnosed glioma listed by TCRdb under 2021. The library was prepared using the immunoSEQ multiplex PCR assay. TCRdb holds this immuneACCESS table with in-frame rearrangements only. Some clones are missing; in checked studies, unresolved V genes explain under half, and the rest has no known cause. For this sample the table gives 60,000 or so clones, of which around four fifths were detected only once. The top ten hold 7% to 8.5% of the sample. Their specific antigens are unknown. Read against the paper, the sample's time point label means: week 5, during vaccination. A 20-mer mutant IDH1 peptide at 300 micrograms in Montanide made up each vaccine dose, which was injected subcutaneously together with topical imiquimod. This specimen was PBMCs, taken from a glioma patient whose treatment included an IDH1 peptide vaccine. All receptors derive from a woman aged 45-65 years with glioma.

This rearrangement joins TRBV10-2 to TRBJ1-2, with D hard to call. Germline V gene data show CDR1 as WSHSY and CDR2 as SAAADI. V was clipped by 0 bases and J by 6 bases, with 8 bases between them. The length of the CDR3 is 13 residues. CDR3: CASSESSGNGYTF. The CDR3 DNA follows: TGCGCCAGCAGTGAGTCTAGCGGGAATGGCTACACCTTC.

Worth noting for this clone: Other nucleotide sequences from this sample produce the same CDR3. This chain links TRBV6-5 with TRBJ1-2, with D possibly TRBD1 on 6 matching bases. This CDR3 contains 14 residues. The germline V gene encodes CDR1 MNHEY and CDR2 SVGAGI. Deletions cut 2 bases from V and 2 bases from J, with 9 bases between. CDR3 region: CASSYGGGNYGYTF. In DNA form, the CDR3 reads TGTGCCAGCAGTTACGGGGGGGGCAACTATGGCTACACCTTC.

The chain is built from TRBV4-2 and TRBJ2-7; 10 bases are shared with TRBD1. The CDR3 runs 16 residues. Trimming removed 1 base from V and 4 bases from J; junction bases left unmatched: 7. Germline V gene sequence: CDR1 LGHNA, CDR2 YNFKEQ. The CDR3 sequence: CASSQAPGQGLYEQYF. The CDR3 DNA reads as TGTGCCAGCAGCCAAGCTCCGGGACAGGGGTTATACGAGCAGTACTTC.

In this sample, this clone is medium-sized. The gene calls are TRBV6-4 and TRBJ1-6; D gene ambiguous. This CDR3 region has 13 residues. Trimming pared 0 bases from V and 7 bases from J, leaving 4 bases between. From germline, CDR1 is MRHNA and CDR2 SNTAGT. CDR3 nucleotide sequence: TGTGCCAGCAGTGACTCGGGCAATTCACCCCTCCACTTT. It encodes CASSDSGNSPLHF.

The CDR3 here is CATSFGPSGNTIYF. DNA of the CDR3: TGTGCCACCTCTTTCGGCCCCTCTGGAAACACCATATATTTT. The chain combines TRBV10-3 with TRBJ1-3, with no clear D. The CDR3 runs 14 residues. V lost 10 bases and J lost 0, with 13 bases in between. The germline gives CDR1 ENHRY, CDR2 SYGVKD.

This clone is a singleton in its sample. In DNA, the CDR3 is TGTGCCAGCAGCGTAGTAGATTCTGGAGATACGCAGTATTTT. Translating gives CASSVVDSGDTQYF. This chain links TRBV9 with TRBJ2-3, with D hard to call. The V end lost 0 bases, the J end lost 5 bases, and 10 bases lay between the germline ends. Germline V CDR1 and CDR2: SGDLS, YYNGEE. The CDR3 sequence is 14 residues long.

The CDR3, as DNA: TGTGCCACCAGCAGAGAAGGGGGGATGAACACTGAAGCTTTCTTT. Translation: CATSREGGMNTEAFF. The chain combines TRBV15 with TRBJ1-1; D is perhaps TRBD1 (6 bases). CDR1 and CDR2 from the germline V gene are LNHNV and YYDKDF (reference sequence). The CDR3 totals 15 residues. Trimming pared 0 bases from V and 0 bases from J, leaving 8 bases between.

The J gene is TRBJ2-6, the V gene TRBV19, with D perhaps TRBD1 (6 bases). V was shortened by 5 bases and J by 4 bases, with 12 bases between the two germline ends. The germline gives CDR1 LNHDA, CDR2 SQIVND (reference sequence). The CDR3 totals 15 residues. In DNA, the CDR3 is TGTGCCAGTAGTCCGAGGGGGATCGGGGCCAACGTCCTGACTTTC. This gives the protein CASSPRGIGANVLTF.

The chain is built from TRBV28 and TRBJ2-5, with TRBD1 identical over 10 bases. This CDR3 has 16 residues. Trimming took 7 bases from V and 4 from J; bases not matched to a gene: 12. Germline V gene sequence: CDR1 MDHEN, CDR2 SYDVKM. The DNA of the CDR3 is TGTGCCAGCACCACAAAGCTGGGACAGGGGATAGAGACCCAGTACTTC. It translates to CASTTKLGQGIETQYF.

V gene TRBV2 combines with J gene TRBJ2-3, with D uncertain. Trimming cost V 4 bases and J 2 bases, with 10 bases left between them. The CDR3 runs to 14 residues. Per germline, CDR1 SNHLY and CDR2 FYNNEI. The CDR3 nucleotides are TGTGCCAGCAGTGTGAGCACAAACACAGATACGCAGTATTTT. It specifies CASSVSTNTDTQYF.

This clone was counted between two and nine times. This chain connects TRBV9 to TRBJ1-6, with D hard to call. V was shortened by 4 bases and J by 5 bases, with 4 bases between the two germline ends. Germline CDR1 SGDLS, CDR2 YYNGEE. The CDR3 loop spans 12 amino acids. CDR3 loop: CASSSNNSPLHF. CDR3 bases: TGTGCCAGCAGCTCTAATAATTCACCCCTCCACTTT.

The table lists this clone with a few counts. The chain employs TRBV4-1 and TRBJ1-2; the D is unclear. Trimming shortened V by 1 base and J by 4 bases, and 10 bases separated the two germline ends. The germline V gene encodes CDR1 MGHRA and CDR2 YSYEKL. CDR3 length: 14 residues. CDR3 sequence reads: CASSQGGPVYGYTF. DNA of the CDR3: TGCGCCAGCAGCCAAGGGGGTCCAGTCTATGGCTACACCTTC.

The chain recombines TRBV7-9 with TRBJ1-2, with no clear D. Germline CDR1 reads SEHNR; CDR2 reads FQNEAQ (reference sequence). Trimming removed 3 bases from V and 4 bases from J, with 15 bases in between. The CDR3 is 15 residues long. CDR3 DNA: TGTGCCAGCAGCTTGAGTGGGCAGGAAATCTATGGCTACACCTTC. This codes for CASSLSGQEIYGYTF.

The gene calls are TRBV15 and TRBJ1-3; a weak D match, TRBD1 (5 bases). Per the germline V gene, CDR1 is LNHNV and CDR2 is YYDKDF (reference sequence). Trimming removed 0 bases at V and 2 bases at J, with 11 bases between. This CDR3 spans 16 amino acids. The CDR3, as DNA: TGTGCCACCAGCAGAGATCCGGGGGAAGCTGGAAACACCATATATTTT. Its protein is CATSRDPGEAGNTIYF.

This chain links TRBV5-1 with TRBJ2-6; 7 bases are a match to TRBD1. The CDR3 totals 17 residues. The germline CDR1 and CDR2 sequences are SGHRS and YFSETQ. V lost 4 bases and J lost 0; bases outside the gene matches: 7. CDR3 bases: TGCGCCAGCAGCGTGACAGGGTCCGACTCTGGGGCCAACGTCCTGACTTTC. Translation gives CASSVTGSDSGANVLTF.

The genes are TRBV15 and TRBJ1-2; D remains ambiguous. The germline V gene has CDR1 LNHNV and CDR2 YYDKDF (reference sequence). V lost 0 bases and J lost 0, with 5 bases in between. The CDR3 is made up of 14 amino acids. The CDR3 is CATSRDQTNYGYTF. CDR3 DNA: TGTGCCACCAGCAGAGACCAAACTAACTATGGCTACACCTTC.

The J gene is TRBJ2-7, the V gene TRBV6-1; no firm D call. The CDR3 consists of 13 residues. CDR1 is MNHNS, CDR2 SASEGT, per germline. With 0 bases removed from V and 3 bases from J, the gap between germline ends came to 6 bases. The CDR3 coding sequence is TGTGCCAGCAGTGAAGCGGCTAGCTACGAGCAGTACTTC. The encoded protein is CASSEAASYEQYF.

This chain joins TRBV9 and TRBJ2-2; 10 positions match TRBD1. The CDR3 is 15 amino acids. From germline, CDR1 is SGDLS and CDR2 YYNGEE. J lost 5 bases, V lost 3 bases, and 4 bases had no gene match. The CDR3 nucleotides are TGTGCCAGCAGCGATCCGGGACAGGGGACCGGGGAGCTGTTTTTT. Translation gives CASSDPGQGTGELFF.

V gene TRBV29-1 combines with J gene TRBJ2-5; tentative D call: TRBD1 (6 bases). This CDR3 contains 13 residues. Per germline, CDR1 SQVTM and CDR2 ANQGSEA. V gave up 4 bases and J gave up 4 bases, with 13 bases separating them. The CDR3 DNA sequence: TGCAGCGTTGGACATGGACAGACAGAGACCCAGTACTTC. It specifies CSVGHGQTETQYF. The complete variable domain, with remaining parts taken from reference TRBV29-1 and TRBJ2-5, reads SAVISQKPSRDICQRGTSLTIQCQVDSQVTMMFWYRQQPGQSLTLIATANQGSEATYESGFVIDKFPISRPNLTFSTLTVSNMSPEDSSIYLCSVGHGQTETQYFGPGTRLLVL.

This chain uses TRBV5-6 with TRBJ2-2; D gene unclear. V lost 3 bases and J 5 bases, leaving 14 bases between the germline ends. This CDR3 is built from 15 residues. CDR1 SGHDT and CDR2 YYEEEE come from the germline V gene. This CDR3 is CASSSPPPRTGELFF. DNA of the CDR3: TGTGCCAGCAGCTCGCCCCCTCCAAGGACCGGGGAGCTGTTTTTT.

The chain joins TRBV9 to TRBJ1-2; a possible D gene is TRBD1 (5 bases). The CDR3 totals 13 residues. CDR1 is SGDLS, CDR2 YYNGEE, per germline. The V and J ends lost 3 bases and 7 bases respectively, with 13 bases between them. This CDR3 is CASSALQDLGYTF. The CDR3 region has the DNA TGTGCCAGCAGCGCCCTACAGGACCTTGGCTACACCTTC.

V usage is TRBV9 and J usage is TRBJ2-3; perhaps TRBD2 as D (6 bases). The CDR3 extends over 15 amino acids. The germline CDR1 and CDR2 sequences are SGDLS and YYNGEE. V shed 2 bases and J shed 2 bases, with 12 bases lying between them. This CDR3 is CASSVGAGYTDTQYF. In DNA, the CDR3 is TGTGCCAGCAGCGTCGGGGCGGGGTACACAGATACGCAGTATTTT.

The chain couples TRBV27 to TRBJ1-5; 8 nucleotides match TRBD1. After removal of 5 bases from V and 5 bases from J, the junction contained 5 bases not matched to a gene. This CDR3 has 14 residues. Germline loops: CDR1 MNHEY, CDR2 SMNVEV (reference sequence). The CDR3 nucleotides are TGTGCCAGCAGTACCACAGGGGGACATCAGCCCCAGCATTTT. Encoded protein: CASSTTGGHQPQHF.

This sequence joins TRBV9 and TRBJ1-6; D is undetermined. With 4 bases removed from V and 18 bases from J, the gap between germline ends came to 20 bases. The germline gives CDR1 SGDLS, CDR2 YYNGEE. The CDR3 length is 13 residues. The CDR3 region is CASSPHSDAFPHF. CDR3 coding DNA: TGTGCCAGCAGCCCCCACTCCGATGCTTTCCCCCACTTT.

This chain joins TRBV4-2 and TRBJ1-5; D not certain. Germline lookup yields CDR1 LGHNA and CDR2 YNFKEQ. The CDR3 length is 13 residues. Trimming shortened V by 0 bases and J by 5 bases, and 5 bases separated the two germline ends. CDR3 in amino acids: CASSQDRDQPQHF. DNA for the CDR3: TGTGCCAGCAGCCAAGATCGGGATCAGCCCCAGCATTTT.

The chain couples TRBV4-3 to TRBJ2-5; weak D call: TRBD1 (6 bases). V was trimmed by 0 bases and J by 1 base, leaving 12 bases between them. Germline V gene data show CDR1 as LGHNA and CDR2 as YSLEER. The CDR3 contains 16 residues. CDR3 sequence: CASSQDSGAIQETQYF. The CDR3 coding sequence is TGCGCCAGCAGCCAAGATTCAGGGGCGATCCAAGAGACCCAGTACTTC.